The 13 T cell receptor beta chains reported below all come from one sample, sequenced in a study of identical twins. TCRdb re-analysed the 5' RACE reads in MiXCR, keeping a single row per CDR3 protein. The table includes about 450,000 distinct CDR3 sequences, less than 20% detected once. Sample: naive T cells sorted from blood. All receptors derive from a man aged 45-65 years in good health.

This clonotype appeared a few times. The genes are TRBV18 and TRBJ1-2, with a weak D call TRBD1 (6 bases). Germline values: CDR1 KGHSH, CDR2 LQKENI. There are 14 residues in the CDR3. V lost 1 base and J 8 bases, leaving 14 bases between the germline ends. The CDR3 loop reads CASSPLGAAEGYTF. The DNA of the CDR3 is TGTGCCAGCTCACCACTGGGGGCGGCGGAGGGCTACACCTTC.

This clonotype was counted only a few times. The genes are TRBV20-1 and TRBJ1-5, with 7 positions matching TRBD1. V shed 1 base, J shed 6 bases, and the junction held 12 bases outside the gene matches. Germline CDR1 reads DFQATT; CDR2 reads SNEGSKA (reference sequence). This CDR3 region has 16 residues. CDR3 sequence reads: CSARVLVTGESQPQHF. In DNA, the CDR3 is TGCAGTGCTAGAGTCCTGGTCACAGGGGAGAGTCAGCCCCAGCATTTT.

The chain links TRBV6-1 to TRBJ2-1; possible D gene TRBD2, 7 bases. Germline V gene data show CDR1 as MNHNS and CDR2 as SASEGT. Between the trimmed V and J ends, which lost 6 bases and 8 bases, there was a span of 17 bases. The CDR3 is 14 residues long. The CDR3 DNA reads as TGTGCCAGCAGGAAAAAGGGGGGAGGGTATGAGCAGTTCTTC. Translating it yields CASRKKGGGYEQFF.

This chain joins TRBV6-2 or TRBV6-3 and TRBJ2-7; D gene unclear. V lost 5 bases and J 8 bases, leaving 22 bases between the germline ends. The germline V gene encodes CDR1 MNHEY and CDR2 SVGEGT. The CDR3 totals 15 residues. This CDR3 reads CASSPPLGRGVKQYF. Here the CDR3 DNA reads TGTGCCAGCAGTCCCCCCCTTGGACGCGGTGTAAAGCAGTACTTC.

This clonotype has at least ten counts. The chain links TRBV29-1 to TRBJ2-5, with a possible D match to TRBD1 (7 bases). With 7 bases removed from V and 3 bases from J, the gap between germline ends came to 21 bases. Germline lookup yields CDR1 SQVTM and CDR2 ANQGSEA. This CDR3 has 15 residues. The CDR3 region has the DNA TGCAGCGAAGGAGGGGGCAGGGCTGTCGAAGAGACCCAGTACTTC. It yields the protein CSEGGGRAVEETQYF.

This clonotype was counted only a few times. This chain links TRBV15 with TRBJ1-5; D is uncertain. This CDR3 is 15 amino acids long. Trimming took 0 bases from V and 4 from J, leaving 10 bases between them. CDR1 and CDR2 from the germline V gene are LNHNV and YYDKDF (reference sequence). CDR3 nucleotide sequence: TGTGCCACCAGCAGAGATCGGCTGATAAATCAGCCCCAGCATTTT. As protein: CATSRDRLINQPQHF.

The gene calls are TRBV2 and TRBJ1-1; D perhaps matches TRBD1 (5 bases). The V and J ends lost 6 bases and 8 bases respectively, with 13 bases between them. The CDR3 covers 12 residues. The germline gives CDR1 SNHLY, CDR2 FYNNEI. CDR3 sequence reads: CASRVRAREAFF. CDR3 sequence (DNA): TGTGCCAGCAGGGTCAGGGCAAGAGAAGCTTTCTTT.

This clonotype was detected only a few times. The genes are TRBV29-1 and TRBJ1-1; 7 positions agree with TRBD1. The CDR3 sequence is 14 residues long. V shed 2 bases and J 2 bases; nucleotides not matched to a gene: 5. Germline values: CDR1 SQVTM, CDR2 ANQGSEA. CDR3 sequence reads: CSVELTGSNTEAFF. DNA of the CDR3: TGCAGCGTTGAATTGACAGGGTCAAACACTGAAGCTTTCTTT.

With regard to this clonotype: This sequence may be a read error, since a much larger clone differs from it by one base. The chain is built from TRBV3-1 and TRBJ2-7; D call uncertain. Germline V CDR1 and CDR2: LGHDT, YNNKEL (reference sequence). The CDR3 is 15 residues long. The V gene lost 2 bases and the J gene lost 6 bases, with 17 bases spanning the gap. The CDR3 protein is CASSQLRLPGSEQYF. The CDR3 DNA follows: TGTGCCAGCAGCCAATTGCGTCTTCCCGGGTCCGAGCAGTACTTC.

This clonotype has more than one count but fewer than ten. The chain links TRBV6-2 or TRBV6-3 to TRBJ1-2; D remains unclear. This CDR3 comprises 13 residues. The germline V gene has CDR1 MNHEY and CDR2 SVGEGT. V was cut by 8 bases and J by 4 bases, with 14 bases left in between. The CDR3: CASSLSEGYGYTF. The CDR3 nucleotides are TGTGCCAGCTCCCTTTCTGAGGGCTATGGCTACACCTTC.

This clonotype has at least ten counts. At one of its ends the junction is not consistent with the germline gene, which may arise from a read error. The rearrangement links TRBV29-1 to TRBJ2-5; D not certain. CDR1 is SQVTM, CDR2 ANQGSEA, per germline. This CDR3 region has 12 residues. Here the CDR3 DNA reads TGCAGCGCCGGCGGCCCCCCAGAGTCCCAGTACTTC. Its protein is CSAGGPPESQYF. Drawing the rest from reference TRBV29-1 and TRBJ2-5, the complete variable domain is SAVISQKPSRDICQRGTSLTIQCQVDSQVTMMFWYRQQPGQSLTLIATANQGSEATYESGFVIDKFPISRPNLTFSTLTVSNMSPEDSSIYLCSAGGPPESQYFGPGTRLLVL.

The CDR3 spells CASRNGRYTEAFF. CDR3 bases: TGTGCCAGCAGGAACGGGAGATACACTGAAGCTTTCTTT. The rearrangement links TRBV12-3 or TRBV12-4 to TRBJ1-1; no reliable D call. CDR3 length: 13 residues. Trimming removed 6 bases from V and 3 bases from J, with 11 bases in between.

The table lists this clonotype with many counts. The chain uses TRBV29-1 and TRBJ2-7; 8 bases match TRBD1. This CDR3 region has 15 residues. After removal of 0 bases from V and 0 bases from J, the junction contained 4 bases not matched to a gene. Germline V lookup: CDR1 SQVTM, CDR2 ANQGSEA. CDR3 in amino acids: CSVEERDRSSYEQYF. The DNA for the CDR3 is TGCAGCGTTGAAGAAAGGGACAGGAGCTCCTACGAGCAGTACTTC.